The T cell receptor beta chain under discussion was sequenced for a study of T-cell memory formation after mild COVID-19. Study-wide findings and caveats: Day 15 to 85 contractors were CD4/CD8 balanced; later expanders leaned CD4+. Memory sampled before infection contained some responding clones, suggesting cross-reactive memory joined.

This clonotype was counted a few times. Its antigen remains unidentified. Germline values: CDR1 MNHNY, CDR2 SVGAGI (reference sequence). Germline trimming cut 3 bases from V and 4 bases from J; bases unmatched to any gene: 10. The CDR3 contains 16 residues. Researchers used 5'RACE with constant-segment primers to make TCR alpha and TCR beta cDNA libraries that carry sample barcodes and UMIs. One entry per CDR3 protein results from TCRdb running MiXCR on the 5' RACE reads. Of 95,000 to 110,000 distinct CDR3 sequences listed, approximately 15% are singletons. This clonotype was obtained from a man aged 18-30 years who had mild COVID-19 (a few samples of this study predate the infection). Cell type and time point are not known. The genes are TRBV6-6 and TRBJ1-2; 8 bases match TRBD1. The sequencing sample was made of PBMCs or a T cell subset sorted from them (not recorded which). CDR3 protein: CASSYLVEDRAYGYTF. The CDR3 region has the DNA TGTGCCAGCAGTTATCTCGTGGAGGACAGGGCCTATGGCTACACCTTC.